This T cell receptor (beta chain) was retrieved from a study of graft-versus-host responses after intestinal transplantation. At the level of the study: Recipients were all induced with anti-thymocyte globulin, then given tacrolimus and steroids for roughly 3 years. Study outcomes and limitations: Recipient marrow contained GvH clones, some of which appeared first in ileum or blood. Declining HvG levels early post-transplant were linked to peak circulating GvH clone levels.

With regard to this clone: Its antigen is currently unknown.

Clones were sequenced by immunoSEQ multiplex PCR, and TCRdb holds only the in-frame ones, with some missing. The profile shows roughly 110,000 clones, approximately 88% of them singletons. The germline CDR1 and CDR2 sequences are SGHAT and FQNNGV. The CDR3 extends over 14 amino acids. The ends were cut back, 7 bases at V and 3 bases at J, with 16 bases in the middle. Sequenced here: unstimulated CD4+ T cells sorted from spleen or lymph node cells, sampled before transplant. The gene calls are TRBV11-2 and TRBJ2-7; no definite D call. The TCR originated in a human donor who was the organ donor for an intestinal transplant. The CDR3 region has the DNA TGTGCCAGCAACCCAGAAGGTGGGTTCTACGAGCAGTACTTC. This sequence encodes CASNPEGGFYEQYF.